This TCR beta chain was identified in a study of STAT5B mutations in CD4+ large granular lymphocyte leukemia. Study-wide findings and caveats: 8/27 top patient clones versus 2/35 control clones were TRBV06-family. Patient CD4-sorted repertoires stayed more clonal than healthy ones after leukemic-clone removal.

Regarding this clone: Its matching antigen is unknown.

Bead-separated CD4+, CD4+CD8+, CD57+ or CD56+ fractions, or PBMC, were used. Using immunoSEQ multiplex PCR, the repertoire was profiled, and TCRdb retains in-frame clones only, with some absent. Among 7,500 to 10,000 clones, just under 85% were seen once, and the ten largest hold roughly 70%. Germline V gene lookup returns CDR1 SNHLY and CDR2 FYNNEI. The CDR3 runs 14 residues. The V segment lost 11 bases and the J segment 4 bases; nucleotides outside the gene matches: 10. The receptor was derived from a man aged 60-69 years with CD4+ T-cell large granular lymphocyte leukemia. The chain is built from TRBV2 and TRBJ2-1, with 8 bases identical to TRBD2. The source material was PBMCs. The chain's CDR3 is CAGRREARYNEQFF. The CDR3, as DNA: TGTGCCGGTAGGCGGGAGGCGAGGTACAATGAGCAGTTCTTC.